These 2 T cell receptor beta chains share one sample of origin, sequenced in a study of control samples from healthy donors and cancer patients. The data were produced by immunoSEQ multiplex PCR, yet TCRdb's version contains in-frame clones alone and is incomplete. The profile shows 95,000 to 150,000 clones, roughly 84% of them singletons. The sample comprised blood. These TCRs come from a man aged 35 to 55 in good health.

This rearrangement joins TRBV4-1 to TRBJ2-7, with TRBD1 matching 8 bases. The CDR3 has 18 residues. CDR1 is MGHRA and CDR2 is YSYEKL in the germline V gene. V trimming: 4 bases; J trimming: 2 bases; junction bases outside the gene matches: 16. The CDR3 protein is CASSRTWGRGRSTYEQYF. Here the CDR3 DNA reads TGCGCCAGCAGCCGGACTTGGGGCAGGGGGCGGTCTACCTACGAGCAGTACTTC.

The chain combines TRBV5-1 with TRBJ1-2, with D hard to call. V lost 0 bases and J 4 bases, leaving 10 bases between the germline ends. The CDR3 length is 14 residues. CDR1 and CDR2 (germline): SGHRS, YFSETQ. In DNA form, the CDR3 reads TGCGCCAGCAGCTTGGGCCAGGAGGGCTATGGCTACACCTTC. It specifies CASSLGQEGYGYTF.